Sequencing of this T cell receptor beta chain was carried out in a study of shared clonotypes between healthy human individuals. Study at large: The donor pool was made up of a couple of women and three men aged 18 to 49.

The CDR3 has 20 amino acids. The germline gives CDR1 LNHNV, CDR2 YYDKDF (reference sequence). Trimming cost V 0 bases and J 0 bases; bases outside gene matches: 10. This clone has just a few counts. Its antigen is currently unknown. The protocol was immunoSEQ multiplex PCR, while the TCRdb copy is restricted to in-frame clones and leaves out a portion. The sample lists 850,000 to 1,200,000 clones, about 75% seen once, with about 1.5% in the top ten. Findings of the study overall: Sequencing depth was a factor that was expected to affect clonotype sharing among donors. Generally, naive subsets came out with larger estimated richness than memory subsets.

The material sequenced was memory CD4+ T cells sorted from blood. Described subset: CD45RA-negative fraction. The source is a man younger than 30 in good health. The genes are TRBV15 and TRBJ2-3; 12 nucleotides match TRBD2. CDR3 sequence: CATSRDRLAGGLESTDTQYF. The CDR3 nucleotides are TGTGCCACCAGCAGAGACCGGCTAGCGGGGGGGCTGGAGAGCACAGATACGCAGTATTTT.